The 19 T cell receptor beta chains in this list originate from one sample, sequenced in a study of spatial heterogeneity in lung cancer. Study results and caveats: The number of expanded tumor alpha and beta chains correlated with mutation number.

These receptors' targets are unknown. TCRdb ran MiXCR on the 5' RACE reads and lists one entry per CDR3 protein. The table has 13,000 or so distinct CDR3 sequences, 5.1% seen once. Time point: sample taken at primary tumor resection. The input for sequencing was lung tumor tissue, taken at surgery. The receptor source for this set is a male donor with early-stage non-small cell lung cancer.

This clonotype has ten or more counts. This beta chain is an unintended read in a library built for alpha chains; its size means little. The chain is built from TRBV7-9 and TRBJ1-5; TRBD1 aligns across 9 bases. Germline V gene data show CDR1 as SEHNR and CDR2 as FQNEAQ (reference sequence). The V segment lost 3 bases and the J segment 1 base; nucleotides outside the gene matches: 4. The CDR3 sequence is 16 residues long. For the CDR3, the DNA is TGTGCCAGCAGCTTTGGGACAGGGCCAAGCAATCAGCCCCAGCATTTT. Its protein is CASSFGTGPSNQPQHF.

The sample holds many counts of this clonotype. This beta chain is an off-target read within a library intended for alpha chains, so its frequency means little. V usage is TRBV7-2 and J usage is TRBJ2-1; D unclear. There are 13 residues in the CDR3. V lost 1 base, J lost 11 bases, and 12 bases lay in between. Germline V gene sequence: CDR1 SGHTA, CDR2 FQGNSA. This chain's CDR3 is CASSLEIAWKQFF. The CDR3 region has the DNA TGTGCCAGCAGCTTAGAGATAGCATGGAAGCAGTTCTTC. Looking up the rest from reference TRBV7-2 and TRBJ2-1 gives the full variable domain: GAGVSQSPSNKVTEKGKDVELRCDPISGHTALYWYRQSLGQGLEFLIYFQGNSAPDKSGLPSDRFSAERTGGSVSTLTIQRTQQEDSAVYLCASSLEIAWKQFFGPGTRLTVL.

In this sample, this clonotype turned up many times. This beta chain represents an off-target read in a library built for alpha chains; its size is of limited meaning. V is TRBV7-2 and J is TRBJ2-3; 7 nucleotides agree with TRBD1. This CDR3 is 16 amino acids long. Germline loops: CDR1 SGHTA, CDR2 FQGNSA. V gave up 2 bases and J gave up 6 bases; unmatched junction bases: 11. This CDR3 is CASSLSAAGGEDTQYF. The CDR3 DNA reads TGTGCCAGCAGCTTATCTGCGGCAGGGGGAGAGGATACGCAGTATTTT. The full variable domain, with the rest looked up from reference TRBV7-2 and TRBJ2-3, is GAGVSQSPSNKVTEKGKDVELRCDPISGHTALYWYRQSLGQGLEFLIYFQGNSAPDKSGLPSDRFSAERTGGSVSTLTIQRTQQEDSAVYLCASSLSAAGGEDTQYFGPGTRLTVL.

The table lists this clonotype with many counts. The size of this beta chain means little, since it is a stray read in a library made for alpha chains. This rearrangement joins TRBV7-9 to TRBJ2-1; 10 bases match TRBD1. This CDR3 region has 16 residues. The germline V gene encodes CDR1 SEHNR and CDR2 FQNEAQ (reference sequence). Losses at the gene ends were 5 bases for V and 4 bases for J; bases not matched to a gene: 8. The CDR3: CASSTRQGALYNEQFF. CDR3 bases: TGTGCCAGCAGCACAAGACAGGGGGCTTTATACAATGAGCAGTTCTTC. The whole variable domain, filled in from reference TRBV7-9 and TRBJ2-1, reads DTGVSQNPRHKITKRGQNVTFRCDPISEHNRLYWYRQTLGQGPEFLTYFQNEAQLEKSRLLSDRFSAERPKGSFSTLEIQRTEQGDSAMYLCASSTRQGALYNEQFFGPGTRLTVL.

This clonotype was counted many times. The size of this beta chain means little, since it is a stray read in a library made for alpha chains. The V gene is TRBV11-2, the J gene TRBJ1-6; the D gene is possibly TRBD1 (5 bases). From germline, CDR1 is SGHAT and CDR2 FQNNGV. Trimming stripped 4 bases from V and 8 bases from J, with 12 bases between. The CDR3 totals 14 residues. The CDR3 sequence: CASSSGRQYSPLHF. The CDR3, as DNA: TGTGCCAGCAGCTCCGGAAGACAGTATTCACCCCTCCACTTT.

This clonotype has more than one count but fewer than ten. This beta chain is a stray read from a library made for alpha chains; its abundance is not meaningful. V is TRBV4-2 and J is TRBJ2-2; D gene ambiguous. Trimming took 4 bases from V and 4 from J, leaving 10 bases between them. The germline CDR1 and CDR2 sequences are LGHNA and YNFKEQ. This CDR3 is 14 amino acids long. CDR3 protein: CASSRESLTGELFF. The CDR3 region has the DNA TGTGCCAGCAGCCGAGAGAGCCTCACCGGGGAGCTGTTTTTT.

Ten or more counts support this clonotype. This beta chain lies outside the target of a library built for alpha chains; its clone size means little. This chain connects TRBV7-2 to TRBJ2-5; TRBD2 agrees at 9 bases. The CDR3 runs to 14 residues. Trimming at V came to 5 bases and at J to 7 bases, leaving 8 bases not matched to a gene. Germline CDR1 and CDR2: SGHTA and FQGNSA. This CDR3 reads CASSPGTSSGTQYF. In nucleotides, the CDR3 is TGTGCCAGCAGCCCCGGGACTAGCAGCGGGACCCAGTACTTC.

This clonotype was recorded at least ten times. With the library built for alpha chains, this beta chain is off target and its frequency is not meaningful. This chain joins TRBV7-9 and TRBJ2-3, with 8 bases lining up with TRBD1. CDR1 is SEHNR and CDR2 is FQNEAQ in the germline V gene (reference sequence). This CDR3 is built from 14 residues. V lost 3 bases, J lost 4 bases, and 3 bases stayed unmatched. The CDR3 region is CASSFGQGADTQYF. As DNA, the CDR3 is TGTGCCAGCAGCTTCGGACAGGGTGCAGATACGCAGTATTTT.

Ten or more counts support this clonotype. The library was built for alpha chains, so this beta chain is an off-target read and its size means little. The V call is TRBV7-2, the J call TRBJ2-2; D may be TRBD1 (6 bases). The CDR3 has 15 residues. The V and J ends lost 2 bases and 6 bases respectively, with 13 bases between them. Germline-derived CDR1 and CDR2 are SGHTA and FQGNSA. CDR3 in DNA: TGTGCCAGCAGCTTACAGGGGTTAAACTCCGGGGAGCTGTTTTTT. Its protein product is CASSLQGLNSGELFF.

This clonotype occurred many times. This beta chain appears as a stray read in a library generated for alpha chains; its size is not informative. V gene TRBV12-3 or TRBV12-4 combines with J gene TRBJ2-1; D may be TRBD1 (6 bases). The length of the CDR3 is 15 residues. Trimming shortened V by 1 base and J by 5 bases, and 12 bases separated the two germline ends. The CDR3 loop reads CASSLEMGHNNEQFF. The CDR3 nucleotides read TGTGCCAGCAGTTTAGAAATGGGACACAACAATGAGCAGTTCTTC.

This clonotype was counted at least ten times. Within a library made for alpha chains, this beta chain is off target, and its count is uninformative. The V call is TRBV7-2, the J call TRBJ1-4; D gene unclear. Germline CDR1 SGHTA, CDR2 FQGNSA. This CDR3 comprises 14 residues. The V gene lost 5 bases and the J gene lost 8 bases, with 15 bases spanning the gap. CDR3 in DNA: TGTGCCAGCAGCCCGGACGGCTTACTGGAAAAACTGTTTTTT. This translates into CASSPDGLLEKLFF.

The sample holds many counts of this clonotype. The library was prepared for alpha chains; this beta chain is a stray read, so its frequency means little. This chain connects TRBV6-2 or TRBV6-3 to TRBJ2-5, with 13 nucleotides matching TRBD2. CDR3 length: 18 amino acids. Germline V lookup: CDR1 MNHEY, CDR2 SVGEGT. V lost 5 bases, J lost 3 bases, and 12 bases stayed unmatched. CDR3 sequence (DNA): TGTGCCAGCAGTCATATGGGTCTTACTAGCGGGGGGGAAGAGACCCAGTACTTC. Translating it yields CASSHMGLTSGGEETQYF.

Sample share makes this clonotype medium-sized. This beta chain represents an off-target read in a library built for alpha chains; its size is of limited meaning. The chain is built from TRBV6-5 and TRBJ2-3; 15 positions agree with TRBD2. V lost 2 bases to trimming and J lost 6 bases; unmatched junction nucleotides: 15. The CDR3 has 20 amino acids. Per the germline V gene, CDR1 is MNHEY and CDR2 is SVGAGI. Here the CDR3 reads CASSYPGLAGGGTSTDTQYF. CDR3 coding DNA: TGTGCCAGCAGTTACCCGGGACTAGCGGGGGGCGGCACCTCCACGGATACGCAGTATTTT.

This clonotype was observed many times. Since the library was made to target alpha chains, this beta chain is a stray read and its abundance is not meaningful. The chain has TRBV11-3 and TRBJ2-3; either TRBD1 or TRBD2 may supply D (5 bases each). V dropped 6 bases and J dropped 4 bases, with 11 bases sitting between them. The CDR3 consists of 13 residues. CDR1 and CDR2 from the germline V gene are SGHNT and YENEEA. The CDR3 DNA follows: TGTGCCAGCAGTACGCAGGGAGCAGATACGCAGTATTTT. Protein sequence: CASSTQGADTQYF.

This clonotype was picked up many times. Being off target in a library aimed at alpha chains, this beta chain has a size of little meaning. The chain employs TRBV28 and TRBJ1-5; 8 bases align to TRBD1. CDR1 and CDR2 (germline): MDHEN, SYDVKM. The CDR3 spans 15 residues. Unmatched junction bases numbered 6, after V lost 7 bases and J lost 1 base. The CDR3, as DNA: TGTGCCAGCACCCTATACAGGGGGAGCAATCAGCCCCAGCATTTT. Amino acids: CASTLYRGSNQPQHF.

This clonotype is medium-sized (0.01 to 0.1%) in the sample. This beta chain is an unintended read in a library built for alpha chains; its size means little. The CDR3 sequence: CASSSTGFEQYF. The CDR3 nucleotides read TGTGCCAGCAGCTCGACAGGGTTCGAGCAGTACTTC. The chain is built from TRBV28 and TRBJ2-7; 7 bases map to TRBD1. CDR3 size: 12 residues. Germline V lookup: CDR1 MDHEN, CDR2 SYDVKM. V trimming: 6 bases; J trimming: 6 bases; junction bases outside the gene matches: 5. The variable domain in full, completed from reference TRBV28 and TRBJ2-7, reads DVKVTQSSRYLVKRTGEKVFLECVQDMDHENMFWYRQDPGLGLRLIYFSYDVKMKEKGDIPEGYSVSREKKERFSLILESASTNQTSMYLCASSSTGFEQYFGPGTRLTVT.

This clonotype was seen repeatedly, ten times or more. This beta chain represents an off-target read in a library built for alpha chains; its size is of limited meaning. J is TRBJ1-2 and V is TRBV20-1; D is uncertain. Germline V gene data show CDR1 as DFQATT and CDR2 as SNEGSKA (reference sequence). The V end was cut by 2 bases, the J end by 4 bases, with 8 bases between. The CDR3 is 12 amino acids. The DNA of the CDR3 is TGCAGTGCTAGAAAGGGAGGCTATGGCTACACCTTC. Protein: CSARKGGYGYTF.

Ten or more counts support this clonotype. Because the library targeted alpha chains, this beta chain is an off-target read whose size means little. The rearrangement links TRBV20-1 to TRBJ2-1; TRBD1 might be the D (7 bases). Germline V gene lookup returns CDR1 DFQATT and CDR2 SNEGSKA (reference sequence). There are 14 residues in the CDR3. Trimming stripped 5 bases from V and 0 bases from J, with 11 bases between. CDR3 residues: CSAAGGSSYNEQFF. The CDR3 DNA follows: TGCAGTGCTGCAGGGGGGAGCTCCTACAATGAGCAGTTCTTC.

With regard to this clonotype: This beta chain is off target for a library built for alpha chains, so its abundance means little. The V gene is TRBV6-1, the J gene TRBJ1-5; D uncertain. Germline values: CDR1 MNHNS, CDR2 SASEGT. The CDR3 is made up of 16 amino acids. Trimming left V 10 bases short and J 0 bases short, with 19 bases between. The CDR3 loop is CATLAEWVYSNQPQHF. CDR3 nucleotide sequence: TGTGCCACCCTAGCGGAGTGGGTTTATAGCAATCAGCCCCAGCATTTT.